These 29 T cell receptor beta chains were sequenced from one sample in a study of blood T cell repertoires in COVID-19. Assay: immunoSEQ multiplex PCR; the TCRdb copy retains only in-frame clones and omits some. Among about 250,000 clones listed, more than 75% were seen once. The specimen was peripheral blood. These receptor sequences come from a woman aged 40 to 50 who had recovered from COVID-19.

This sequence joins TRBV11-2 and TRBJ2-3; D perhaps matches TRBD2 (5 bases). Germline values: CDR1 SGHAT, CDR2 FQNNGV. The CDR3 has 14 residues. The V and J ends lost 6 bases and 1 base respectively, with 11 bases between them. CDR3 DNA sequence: TGTGCCAGCAGTGAGGGCCACCGCACAGATACGCAGTATTTT. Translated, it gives CASSEGHRTDTQYF.

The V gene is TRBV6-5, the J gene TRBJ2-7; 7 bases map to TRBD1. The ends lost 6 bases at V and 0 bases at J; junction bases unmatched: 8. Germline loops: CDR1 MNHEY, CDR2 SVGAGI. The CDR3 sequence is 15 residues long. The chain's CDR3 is CASSTGQPSSYEQYV. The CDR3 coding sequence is TGTGCCAGCAGCACGGGACAGCCAAGCTCCTACGAGCAGTACGTC.

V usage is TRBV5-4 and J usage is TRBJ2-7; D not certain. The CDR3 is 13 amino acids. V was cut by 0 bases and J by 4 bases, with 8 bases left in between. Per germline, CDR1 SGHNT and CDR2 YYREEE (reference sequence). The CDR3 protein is CASSLEARYEQYF. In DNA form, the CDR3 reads TGTGCCAGCAGCTTGGAAGCGCGGTACGAGCAGTACTTC.

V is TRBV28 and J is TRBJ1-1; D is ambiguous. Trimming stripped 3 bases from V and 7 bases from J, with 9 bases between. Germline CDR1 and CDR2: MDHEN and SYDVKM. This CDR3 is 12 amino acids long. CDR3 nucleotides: TGTGCCAGCAGTTTCGCCCCAGGTGAAGCTTTCTTT. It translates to CASSFAPGEAFF. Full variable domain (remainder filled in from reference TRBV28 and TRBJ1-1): DVKVTQSSRYLVKRTGEKVFLECVQDMDHENMFWYRQDPGLGLRLIYFSYDVKMKEKGDIPEGYSVSREKKERFSLILESASTNQTSMYLCASSFAPGEAFFGQGTRLTVV.

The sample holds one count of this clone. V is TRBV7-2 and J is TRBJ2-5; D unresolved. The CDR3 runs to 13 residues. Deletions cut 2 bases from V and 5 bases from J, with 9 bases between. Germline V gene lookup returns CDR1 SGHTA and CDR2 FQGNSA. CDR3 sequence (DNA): TGTGCCAGCAGCTTATTCGCCGGGGAGACCCAGTACTTC. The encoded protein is CASSLFAGETQYF.

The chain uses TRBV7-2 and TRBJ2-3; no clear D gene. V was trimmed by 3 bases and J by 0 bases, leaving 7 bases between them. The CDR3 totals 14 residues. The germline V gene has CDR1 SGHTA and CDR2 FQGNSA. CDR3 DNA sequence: TGTGCCAGCAGCTTCGGTCCCAGCACAGATACGCAGTATTTT. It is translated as CASSFGPSTDTQYF.

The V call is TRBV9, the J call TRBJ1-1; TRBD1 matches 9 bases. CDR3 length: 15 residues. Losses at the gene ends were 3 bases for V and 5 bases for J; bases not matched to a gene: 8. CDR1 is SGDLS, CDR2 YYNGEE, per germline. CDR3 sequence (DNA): TGTGCCAGCAGCGACCGGGACAGGGAGGGGACTGAAGCTTTCTTT. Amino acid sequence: CASSDRDREGTEAFF.

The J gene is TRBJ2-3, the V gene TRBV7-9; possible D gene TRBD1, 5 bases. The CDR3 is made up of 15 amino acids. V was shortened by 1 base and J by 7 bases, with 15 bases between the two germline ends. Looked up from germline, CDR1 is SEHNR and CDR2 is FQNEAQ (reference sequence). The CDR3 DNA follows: TGTGCCAGCAGCTTAGTCGGTGGGGCTCCCCATACGCAGTATTTT. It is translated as CASSLVGGAPHTQYF. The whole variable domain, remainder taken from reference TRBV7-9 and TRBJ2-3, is DTGVSQNPRHKITKRGQNVTFRCDPISEHNRLYWYRQTLGQGPEFLTYFQNEAQLEKSRLLSDRFSAERPKGSFSTLEIQRTEQGDSAMYLCASSLVGGAPHTQYFGPGTRLTVL.

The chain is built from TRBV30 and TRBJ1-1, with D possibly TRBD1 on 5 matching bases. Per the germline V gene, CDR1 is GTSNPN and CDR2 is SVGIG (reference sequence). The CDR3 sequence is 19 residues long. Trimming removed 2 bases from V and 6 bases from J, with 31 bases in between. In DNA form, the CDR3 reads TGTGCCTGGAGTCCCCGCCTACTCCTACCGGGACCCTCGGGGGCTGAAGCTTTCTTT. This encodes CAWSPRLLLPGPSGAEAFF.

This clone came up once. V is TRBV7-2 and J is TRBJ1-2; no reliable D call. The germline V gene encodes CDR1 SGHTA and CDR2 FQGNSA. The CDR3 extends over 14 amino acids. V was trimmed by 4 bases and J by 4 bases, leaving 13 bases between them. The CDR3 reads CASSSRHPPYGYTF. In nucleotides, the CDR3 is TGTGCCAGCAGCTCCCGACATCCCCCCTATGGCTACACCTTC. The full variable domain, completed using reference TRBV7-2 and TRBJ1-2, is GAGVSQSPSNKVTEKGKDVELRCDPISGHTALYWYRQSLGQGLEFLIYFQGNSAPDKSGLPSDRFSAERTGGSVSTLTIQRTQQEDSAVYLCASSSRHPPYGYTFGSGTRLTVV.

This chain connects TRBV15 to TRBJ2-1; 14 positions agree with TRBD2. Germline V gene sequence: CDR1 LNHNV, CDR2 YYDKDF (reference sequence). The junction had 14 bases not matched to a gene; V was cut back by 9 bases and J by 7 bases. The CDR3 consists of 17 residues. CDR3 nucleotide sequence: TGTGCCACAAGGGGGACTAGCGGGAGCTCGGGGTGGAATGAGCAGTTCTTC. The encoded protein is CATRGTSGSSGWNEQFF.

CDR3 bases: TGCAGCGTTGAAGCGGGGACAGGTGACGAAAAACTGTTTTTT. Translated: CSVEAGTGDEKLFF. The chain is built from TRBV29-1 and TRBJ1-4; 8 nucleotides align to TRBD1. In germline, CDR1 is SQVTM, CDR2 ANQGSEA. The CDR3 runs to 14 residues. V dropped 1 base and J dropped 8; count of bases not matched to a gene: 6.

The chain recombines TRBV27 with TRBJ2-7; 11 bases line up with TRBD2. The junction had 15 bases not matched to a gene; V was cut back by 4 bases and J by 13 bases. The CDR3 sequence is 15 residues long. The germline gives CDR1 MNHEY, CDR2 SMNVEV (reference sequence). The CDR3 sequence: CASSWKGGGTSGLYF. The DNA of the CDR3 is TGTGCCAGCAGTTGGAAAGGGGGGGGGACTAGCGGCCTCTACTTC.

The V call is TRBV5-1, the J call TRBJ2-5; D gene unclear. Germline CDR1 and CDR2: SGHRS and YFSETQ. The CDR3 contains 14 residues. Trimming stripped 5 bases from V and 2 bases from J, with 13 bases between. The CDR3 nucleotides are TGCGCCAGCAGTCCCGCGGATCCACAAGAGACCCAGTACTTC. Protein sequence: CASSPADPQETQYF.

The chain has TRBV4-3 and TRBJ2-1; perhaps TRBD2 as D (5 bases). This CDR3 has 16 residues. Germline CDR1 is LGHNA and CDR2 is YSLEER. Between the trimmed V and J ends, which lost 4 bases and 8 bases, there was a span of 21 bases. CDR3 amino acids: CASSPGGLVGLDEQFF. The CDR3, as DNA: TGCGCCAGCAGCCCCGGCGGGCTAGTGGGATTGGATGAGCAGTTCTTC.

The CDR3 coding sequence is TGTGCCAGCAGCTCAGCGGGGGGGATCTACGAGCAGTACTTC. Translated, it gives CASSSAGGIYEQYF. The rearrangement uses TRBV7-2 and TRBJ2-7; 10 bases are shared with TRBD2. This CDR3 has 14 residues. Trimming at V came to 4 bases and at J to 3 bases, leaving 3 bases not matched to a gene. CDR1 is SGHTA, CDR2 FQGNSA, per germline.

The CDR3 DNA sequence: TGTGCCAGCAGTTACGGGGCAGGTCGGTCCTACGAGCAGTACTTC. Protein product: CASSYGAGRSYEQYF. The rearrangement joins TRBV6-5 to TRBJ2-7; perhaps TRBD1 as D (5 bases). From germline, CDR1 is MNHEY and CDR2 SVGAGI. The CDR3 is 15 amino acids. V lost 2 bases and J lost 1, with 12 bases in between.

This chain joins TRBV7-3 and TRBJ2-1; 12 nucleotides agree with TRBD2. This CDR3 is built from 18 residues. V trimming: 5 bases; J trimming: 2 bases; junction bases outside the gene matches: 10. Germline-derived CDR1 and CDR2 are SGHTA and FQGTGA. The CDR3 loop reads CASSPQGTSGFPYNEQFF. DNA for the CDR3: TGTGCCAGCAGCCCCCAGGGGACTAGCGGGTTTCCCTACAATGAGCAGTTCTTC.

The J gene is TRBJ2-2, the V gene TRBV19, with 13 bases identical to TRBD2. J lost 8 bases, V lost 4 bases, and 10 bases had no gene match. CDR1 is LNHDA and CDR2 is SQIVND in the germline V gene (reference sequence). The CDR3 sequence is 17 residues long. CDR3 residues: CASSTRTSGRGSGELFF. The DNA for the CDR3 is TGTGCCAGTAGTACCCGCACTAGCGGGAGGGGTTCAGGGGAGCTGTTTTTT.

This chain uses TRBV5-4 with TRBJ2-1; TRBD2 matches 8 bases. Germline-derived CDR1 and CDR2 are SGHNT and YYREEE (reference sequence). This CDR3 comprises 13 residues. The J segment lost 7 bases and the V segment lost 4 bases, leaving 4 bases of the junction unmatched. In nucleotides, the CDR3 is TGTGCCAGCAGCCCGGGACTAGGGAATGAGCAGTTCTTC. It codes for CASSPGLGNEQFF.

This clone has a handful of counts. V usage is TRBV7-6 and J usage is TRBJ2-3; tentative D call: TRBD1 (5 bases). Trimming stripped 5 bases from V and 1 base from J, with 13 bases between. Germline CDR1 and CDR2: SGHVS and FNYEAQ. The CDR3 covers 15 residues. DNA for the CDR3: TGTGCCAGCAGCCCCACCCAAGGGGGCACAGATACGCAGTATTTT. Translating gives CASSPTQGGTDTQYF.

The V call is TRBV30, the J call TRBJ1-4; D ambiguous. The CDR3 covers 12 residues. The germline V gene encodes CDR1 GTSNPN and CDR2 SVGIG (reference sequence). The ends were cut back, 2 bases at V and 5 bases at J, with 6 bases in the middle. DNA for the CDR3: TGTGCCTGGAGTAGGAGAAATGAAAAACTGTTTTTT. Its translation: CAWSRRNEKLFF.

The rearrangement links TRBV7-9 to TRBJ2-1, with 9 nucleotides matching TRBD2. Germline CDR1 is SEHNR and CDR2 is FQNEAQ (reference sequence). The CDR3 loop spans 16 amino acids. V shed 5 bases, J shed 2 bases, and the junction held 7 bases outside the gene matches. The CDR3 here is CASSPDGGGAYNEQFF. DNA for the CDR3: TGTGCCAGCAGCCCGGACGGCGGGGGGGCCTACAATGAGCAGTTCTTC.

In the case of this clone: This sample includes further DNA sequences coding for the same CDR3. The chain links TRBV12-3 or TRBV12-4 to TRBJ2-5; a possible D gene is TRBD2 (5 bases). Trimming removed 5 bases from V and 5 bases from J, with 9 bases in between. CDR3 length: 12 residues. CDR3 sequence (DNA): TGTGCCAGCAGTCCCGGCGGGGAGACCCAGTACTTC. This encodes CASSPGGETQYF.

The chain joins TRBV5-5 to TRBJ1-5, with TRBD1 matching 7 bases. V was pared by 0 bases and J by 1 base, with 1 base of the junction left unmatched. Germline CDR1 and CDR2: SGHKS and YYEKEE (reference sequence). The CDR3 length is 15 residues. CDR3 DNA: TGTGCCAGCAGCTTGGAGGGGGCGAGCAATCAGCCCCAGCATTTT. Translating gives CASSLEGASNQPQHF.

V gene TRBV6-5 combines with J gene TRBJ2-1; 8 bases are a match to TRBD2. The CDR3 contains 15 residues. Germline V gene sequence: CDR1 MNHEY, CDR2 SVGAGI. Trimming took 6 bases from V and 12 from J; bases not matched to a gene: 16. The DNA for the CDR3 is TGTGCCAGCAGCCCCCGGGGGGGACTCGGCCCCGGGCAGTTCTTC. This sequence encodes CASSPRGGLGPGQFF.

The CDR3, as DNA: TGTGCCAGTAGGGCTCCGGGGGGCGGGAGCAATCAGCCCCAGCATTTT. Its protein is CASRAPGGGSNQPQHF. The V and J genes are TRBV19 and TRBJ1-5; tentatively, D is TRBD1 (6 bases). The CDR3 consists of 16 residues. Trimming stripped 6 bases from V and 1 base from J, with 16 bases between. Germline loops: CDR1 LNHDA, CDR2 SQIVND (reference sequence).

The CDR3 here is CAWSDGLAGADTQYF. CDR3 in DNA: TGTGCCTGGAGTGATGGACTAGCGGGTGCAGATACGCAGTATTTT. The chain links TRBV30 to TRBJ2-3; 11 nucleotides line up with TRBD2. V dropped 1 base and J dropped 4; count of bases not matched to a gene: 4. The CDR3 sequence is 15 residues long. Germline V CDR1 and CDR2: GTSNPN, SVGIG (reference sequence).

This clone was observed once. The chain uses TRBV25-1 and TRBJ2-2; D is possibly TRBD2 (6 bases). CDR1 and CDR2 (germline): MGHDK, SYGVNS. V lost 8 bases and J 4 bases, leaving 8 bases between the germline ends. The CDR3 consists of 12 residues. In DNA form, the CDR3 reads TGTGCCAGCGGCGGGGTCACCGGGGAGCTGTTTTTT. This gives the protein CASGGVTGELFF.